The rows below give T cell receptor beta chains drawn from one sample of a study of post-analysis software for immune sequencing data. TCRdb reanalysed the PCR reads using MiXCR and keeps one entry per CDR3 protein. The sample lists about half a million distinct CDR3 sequences; over 35% were seen once. The specimen sequenced was blood. The receptors shown here come from a girl between 5 and 17 years old with multiple sclerosis. Each CDR3 is given with its conserved first and last residue. The order of the fields is V gene, D gene, clone size, J gene, CDR3 DNA, CDR3 protein. A D gene is named only where the DNA matches it firmly. Size is omitted from some rows. Given values are once, few, many or a class for expanded clones.

>TRBV10-3|-|once|TRBJ1-6
TGTGCCATCAGTGAGGGGGTAGGGGGTAATTCACCCCTCCACTTT
CAISEGVGGNSPLHF
>TRBV20-1|TRBD2|-|TRBJ2-5
TGCAGTGCTAGAGACGGACTAGCGGAAGAGCTCCAAGAGACCCAGTACTTC
CSARDGLAEELQETQYF
>TRBV7-3|-|-|TRBJ2-5
TGTGCCAGCAGTGGAGACAGGTTGGGGGAGCAGTACTTC
CASSGDRLGEQYF
>TRBV10-3|-|once|TRBJ2-1
-
CAISESGRLSWEQFF
>TRBV28|TRBD2|-|TRBJ2-7
TGTGCCAGCAGACCTGGGACTAGCGGGAGTATGTACTTC
CASRPGTSGSMYF
>TRBV18|-|-|TRBJ2-5
TGTGCCAGCTCACCTAACAGATCGGGACAACTGGAGACCCAGTACTTC
CASSPNRSGQLETQYF
>TRBV20-1|TRBD1|-|TRBJ2-1
TGCAGTGCTAGGCCCGGGACAGCGATCAATGAGCAGTTCTTC
CSARPGTAINEQFF
>TRBV29-1|-|few|TRBJ1-4
TGCAGCGTTGGTAATTGGATGGGGGGAAATGAAAAACTGTTTTTT
CSVGNWMGGNEKLFF
>TRBV27|-|few|TRBJ2-3
TGTGCCAGCAGTTCTCTGGTTTATGCGGAGACTAGCACAGATACGCAGTATTTT
CASSSLVYAETSTDTQYF
>TRBV21-1|-|few|TRBJ2-7
TGTGCCAGCAGCAAAGCGGGGAGGGGACAGCAGACCTACGAGCAGTACTTC
CASSKAGRGQQTYEQYF
>TRBV7-8|TRBD1|few|TRBJ2-7
TGTGCCAGCAGCTTAGCTGTGGGACAGCTATACTACGAGCAGTACTTC
CASSLAVGQLYYEQYF
>TRBV7-3|-|-|TRBJ2-6
TGTGCCAACAGCATCGGGCTGTCTGGGGCCAACGTCCTGACTTTC
CANSIGLSGANVLTF
>TRBV24-1|TRBD2|-|TRBJ2-1
TGTGCCACCAGTGTGTTCTGGACTAGCGGGAAAAGCTCCTACAATGAGCAGTTCTTC
CATSVFWTSGKSSYNEQFF
>TRBV27|TRBD1|-|TRBJ2-7
TGTGCCAGCAGTCAGCGACAGGGGGGCTACGAGCAGTACTTC
CASSQRQGGYEQYF
>TRBV7-9|TRBD1|-|TRBJ1-2
TGTGCCAGCAGCTTAGAATATACAGGGGAGGATGGCTACACCTTC
CASSLEYTGEDGYTF
>TRBV21-1|-|-|TRBJ2-7
TGTGCCAGCAGCAAAGGGCAGATCTACGAGCAGTACTTC
CASSKGQIYEQYF
>TRBV27|-|few|TRBJ2-5
TGTGCCAGCAGTTTATCGGCCCCTGGGCGGGAGACCCAGTACTTC
CASSLSAPGRETQYF
>TRBV28|-|-|TRBJ2-3
TGTGCCAGCAGTTTGAACCTTCCAGATACGCAGTATTTT
CASSLNLPDTQYF